One T cell receptor (beta chain) is described in this entry. The antigen remains unidentified. The sample is drawn from a study of cytomegalovirus exposure and HLA in healthy donors. Whole-study findings and limits: Per published accounts, TCR beta sequences correctly predicted the HLA-A and HLA-B alleles of most subjects. A later analysis found most CMV-associated TCR beta chains apparently HLA-restricted. V- and J-gene trimming of TCR beta was linked (in a later analysis) to a missense DCLRE1C variant.

The primer mix had 60 Vbeta and 13 Jbeta primers. Profiling relied on immunoSEQ multiplex PCR, and the TCRdb table lists in-frame clones only, not all of them. The sample has approximately 200,000 clones; 79% are singletons. These donors counted as nominally healthy when sampled, but unrecorded immune exposures were likely. Germline CDR1 and CDR2: SEHNR and FQNEAQ (reference sequence). CDR3 length: 15 residues. Trimming took off 5 bases at V and 6 bases at J, with 20 bases between the two ends. The rearrangement joins TRBV7-9 to TRBJ2-7; D possibly corresponds to TRBD1 (6 bases). Material for sequencing was PBMCs. The receptor's source is a girl between 5 and 17 years old in good health and CMV-seropositive. CDR3 nucleotides: TGTGCCAGCAGCCGGCGACAGGCCCCTACCGCCGAGCAGTACTTC. This translates into CASSRRQAPTAEQYF.